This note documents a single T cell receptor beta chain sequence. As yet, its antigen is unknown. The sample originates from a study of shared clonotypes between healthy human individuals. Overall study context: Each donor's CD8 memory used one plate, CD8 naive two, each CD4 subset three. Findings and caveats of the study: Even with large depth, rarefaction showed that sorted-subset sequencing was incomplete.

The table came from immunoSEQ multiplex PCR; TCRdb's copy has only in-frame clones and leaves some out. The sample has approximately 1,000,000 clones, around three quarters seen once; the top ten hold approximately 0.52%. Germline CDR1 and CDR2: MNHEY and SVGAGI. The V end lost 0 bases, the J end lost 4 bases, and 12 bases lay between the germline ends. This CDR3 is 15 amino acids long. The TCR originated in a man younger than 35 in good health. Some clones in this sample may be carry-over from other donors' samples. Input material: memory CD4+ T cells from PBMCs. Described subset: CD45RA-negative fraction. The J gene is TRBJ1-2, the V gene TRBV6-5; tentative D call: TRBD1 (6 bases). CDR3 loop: CASSYSRGESYGYTF. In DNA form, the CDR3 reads TGTGCCAGCAGTTACTCGAGGGGGGAGAGCTATGGCTACACCTTC.